Following are 21 T cell receptor beta chains from one sample sequenced in a study of blood T cells in healthy people across ages. Then a second PCR, running about 6 to 12 cycles, was carried out with a sample-barcoded 5' primer and a J-beta primer mix. One entry per CDR3 protein results from TCRdb running MiXCR on the 5' RACE reads. The sample yields about 1.6 million distinct CDR3 sequences, 34% seen once. The sequencing sample was made of blood. The receptors here all came from a young woman in good health.

In the case of this clonotype: A read error may explain this, as a much larger clone is one base away. The J gene is TRBJ1-5, the V gene TRBV4-2; a possible D gene is TRBD1 (6 bases). CDR1 and CDR2 from the germline V gene are LGHNA and YNFKEQ. The CDR3 spans 13 residues. The CDR3 coding sequence is TGTGCCGGCAGCCAAGACAGGAATCAGCCCCAGCATTTT. It specifies CAGSQDRNQPQHF.

In its sample, this clonotype was seen a few times. The chain combines TRBV27 with TRBJ2-1, with a tentative D call TRBD1 (5 bases). The V and J ends lost 0 bases and 8 bases respectively, with 17 bases between them. Per the germline V gene, CDR1 is MNHEY and CDR2 is SMNVEV (reference sequence). The CDR3 has 16 residues. As DNA, the CDR3 is TGTGCCAGCAGTTTATCGAAGGGGTTTAAATTTCATGAGCAGTTCTTC. Residues: CASSLSKGFKFHEQFF.

The chain combines TRBV20-1 with TRBJ1-1; 8 positions agree with TRBD1. Germline V gives CDR1 DFQATT, CDR2 SNEGSKA (reference sequence). CDR3 size: 14 residues. V lost 5 bases to trimming and J lost 11 bases; unmatched junction nucleotides: 16. The DNA for the CDR3 is TGCAGTGCTCAATCCCTGGGCAGGGGGCTGGAGGCTTTCTTT. It specifies CSAQSLGRGLEAFF.

The chain recombines TRBV12-3 or TRBV12-4 with TRBJ2-7; 9 bases are shared with TRBD1. V shed 5 bases, J shed 5 bases, and the junction held 7 bases outside the gene matches. This CDR3 is built from 14 residues. The DNA for the CDR3 is TGTGCCAGCAGTCCGGACAGGGGCTCGCACGAGCAGTACTTC. Translation: CASSPDRGSHEQYF.

This rearrangement joins TRBV6-2 or TRBV6-3 to TRBJ2-7, with TRBD2 matching over 10 bases. Germline CDR1 reads MNHEY; CDR2 reads SVGEGT. J was trimmed by 3 bases and V by 6 bases; bases with no gene match: 8. The CDR3 runs 15 residues. The CDR3 DNA follows: TGTGCCAGCAGAAGAAAGCGGGAGGGCCTCTACGAGCAGTACTTC. Its protein is CASRRKREGLYEQYF.

The chain employs TRBV7-9 and TRBJ2-3; TRBD2 matches 10 bases. This CDR3 spans 18 amino acids. The trim removed 0 bases at V and 3 bases at J, leaving 9 bases unmatched. Per the germline V gene, CDR1 is SEHNR and CDR2 is FQNEAQ (reference sequence). The chain's CDR3 is CASSLAVGASGRTDTQYF. CDR3 coding DNA: TGTGCCAGCAGCTTAGCGGTCGGGGCTAGCGGGAGAACAGATACGCAGTATTTT.

The chain recombines TRBV13 with TRBJ2-1; D is perhaps TRBD1 (7 bases). This CDR3 region has 16 residues. Trimming took off 5 bases at V and 9 bases at J, with 23 bases between the two ends. Germline V lookup: CDR1 PRHDT, CDR2 FYEKMQ (reference sequence). In DNA, the CDR3 is TGTGCCAGCAGCCATTCGGCCCCCCAGGGGGGAGGTGAGCAGTTCTTC. This gives the protein CASSHSAPQGGGEQFF.

The table lists this clonotype with many counts. The chain has TRBV29-1 and TRBJ2-1; 8 bases agree with TRBD1. The trim removed 3 bases at V and 7 bases at J, leaving 11 bases unmatched. The CDR3 has 15 amino acids. CDR1 is SQVTM, CDR2 ANQGSEA, per germline. CDR3 sequence (DNA): TGCAGCGTTGATCCGACAGGGGCAGGGAGTAATGAGCAGTTCTTC. Its protein is CSVDPTGAGSNEQFF.

Note on this clonotype: A single base separates this from a much larger clone, so it may be a read error. This chain joins TRBV20-1 and TRBJ2-7; D tentatively fits TRBD1 or TRBD2 (6 bases each). Trimming took off 0 bases at V and 4 bases at J, with 19 bases between the two ends. Germline V gene lookup returns CDR1 DFQATT and CDR2 SNEGSKA (reference sequence). The CDR3 runs 16 residues. The CDR3 reads CSARDVGDGGKYEQYF. CDR3 DNA sequence: TGCAGTGCTAGAGATGTAGGGGACGGGGGCAAATACGAGCAGTACTTC.

In its sample, this clonotype was seen many times. The rearrangement joins TRBV20-1 to TRBJ2-4; D is perhaps TRBD1 (6 bases). The CDR3 loop spans 13 amino acids. Germline CDR1 reads DFQATT; CDR2 reads SNEGSKA (reference sequence). Trimming took 1 base from V and 7 from J, leaving 11 bases between them. The CDR3 DNA sequence: TGCAGTGCTAGAGTACAGGGTTCGAACATTCAGTACTTC. Protein sequence: CSARVQGSNIQYF.

This clonotype was picked up many times. The CDR3 DNA reads TGTGCCATCAGACAAGGACCCAACTATGGCTACACCTTC. This sequence encodes CAIRQGPNYGYTF. V usage is TRBV10-3 and J usage is TRBJ1-2; the D is unclear. Deletions cut 6 bases from V and 2 bases from J, with 10 bases between. CDR3 length: 13 residues. CDR1 is ENHRY, CDR2 SYGVKD, per germline.

The chain combines TRBV6-6 with TRBJ2-7; weak D call: TRBD1 (6 bases). CDR1 and CDR2 from the germline V gene are MNHNY and SVGAGI (reference sequence). With 6 bases removed from V and 4 bases from J, the gap between germline ends came to 16 bases. This CDR3 has 14 amino acids. The DNA of the CDR3 is TGTGCCAGCAGGAGTGCAGGGGTAGGGTACGAGCAGTACTTC. Translating gives CASRSAGVGYEQYF.

This chain connects TRBV11-2 to TRBJ1-4; possible D gene TRBD1, 6 bases. V lost 4 bases and J 10 bases, leaving 22 bases between the germline ends. The germline V gene has CDR1 SGHAT and CDR2 FQNNGV. This CDR3 comprises 16 residues. The CDR3 DNA sequence: TGTGCCAGCAGCTCCCTCGGGGGGGGCCGCCGGGGAAAACTGTTTTTT. Translation: CASSSLGGGRRGKLFF. The variable domain in full, with the rest retrieved from reference TRBV11-2 and TRBJ1-4, is EAGVAQSPRYKIIEKRQSVAFWCNPISGHATLYWYQQILGQGPKLLIQFQNNGVVDDSQLPKDRFSAERLKGVDSTLKIQPAKLEDSAVYLCASSSLGGGRRGKLFFGSGTQLSVL.

The rearrangement joins TRBV6-6 to TRBJ2-7, with D possibly matching TRBD2 (6 bases). The V end was cut by 6 bases, the J end by 6 bases, with 18 bases between. This CDR3 spans 14 amino acids. Germline V gene data show CDR1 as MNHNY and CDR2 as SVGAGI (reference sequence). The CDR3 nucleotides are TGTGCCAGCAGCCTCGGGACTCAGGGTTCCGAGCAGTACTTC. It codes for CASSLGTQGSEQYF.

This clonotype was seen only a few times. In DNA, the CDR3 is TGTGCCAGCAGCTCCGTTGGTGGGATGGGCACAGATACGCAGTATTTT. Translation: CASSSVGGMGTDTQYF. The V gene is TRBV13, the J gene TRBJ2-3; no clear D gene. Looked up from germline, CDR1 is PRHDT and CDR2 is FYEKMQ (reference sequence). The V and J ends lost 4 bases and 1 base respectively, with 15 bases between them. The CDR3 runs 16 residues.

As DNA, the CDR3 is TGTGCCAGCAGCCAAGATCTAGGGGTCCGGTATGGCTACACCTTC. It translates to CASSQDLGVRYGYTF. V is TRBV14 and J is TRBJ1-2; tentative D call: TRBD1 (5 bases). This CDR3 has 15 residues. The V gene's germline CDR1 is SGHDN and CDR2 FVKESK. The V end lost 0 bases, the J end lost 5 bases, and 13 bases lay between the germline ends.

J is TRBJ2-4 and V is TRBV18; possible D gene TRBD1, 5 bases. V lost 3 bases and J lost 0, with 12 bases in between. This CDR3 contains 16 residues. Germline V gives CDR1 KGHSH, CDR2 LQKENI. CDR3: CASSPDQGPAKNIQYF. As DNA, the CDR3 is TGTGCCAGCTCACCGGATCAGGGCCCAGCCAAAAACATTCAGTACTTC.

The CDR3 DNA reads TGTGCCAGCAGATCGGTGACTAGCGGGAGGCAGTTCTTC. This sequence encodes CASRSVTSGRQFF. The genes are TRBV27 and TRBJ2-1; the match to TRBD2 covers 12 bases. This CDR3 has 13 residues. V was pared by 6 bases and J by 12 bases, with 6 bases of the junction left unmatched. The germline V gene encodes CDR1 MNHEY and CDR2 SMNVEV (reference sequence).

The V gene is TRBV7-9, the J gene TRBJ1-6, with TRBD1 as a possible D gene (5 bases). The CDR3 consists of 14 residues. V was shortened by 3 bases and J by 14 bases, with 17 bases between the two germline ends. CDR1 and CDR2 from the germline V gene are SEHNR and FQNEAQ (reference sequence). This CDR3 reads CASSFGGRKVALHF. The DNA of the CDR3 is TGTGCCAGCAGCTTCGGGGGACGAAAGGTAGCCCTCCACTTT.

This clonotype has a handful of counts. V usage is TRBV27 and J usage is TRBJ2-7; 7 bases agree with TRBD1. This CDR3 is built from 16 residues. Germline values: CDR1 MNHEY, CDR2 SMNVEV (reference sequence). The trim removed 6 bases at V and 3 bases at J, leaving 14 bases unmatched. The CDR3 bases are TGTGCCAGCAGGGCACTTCGGACAGGTCAAATCTACGAGCAGTACTTC. Translated: CASRALRTGQIYEQYF.

The J gene is TRBJ2-3, the V gene TRBV6-1; D call uncertain. V was pared by 6 bases and J by 5 bases, with 15 bases between. Germline V gene data show CDR1 as MNHNS and CDR2 as SASEGT. The CDR3 length is 14 residues. CDR3 coding DNA: TGTGCCAGCAGCGAGGAAGGGAAGGGAGATACGCAGTATTTT. It translates to CASSEEGKGDTQYF.